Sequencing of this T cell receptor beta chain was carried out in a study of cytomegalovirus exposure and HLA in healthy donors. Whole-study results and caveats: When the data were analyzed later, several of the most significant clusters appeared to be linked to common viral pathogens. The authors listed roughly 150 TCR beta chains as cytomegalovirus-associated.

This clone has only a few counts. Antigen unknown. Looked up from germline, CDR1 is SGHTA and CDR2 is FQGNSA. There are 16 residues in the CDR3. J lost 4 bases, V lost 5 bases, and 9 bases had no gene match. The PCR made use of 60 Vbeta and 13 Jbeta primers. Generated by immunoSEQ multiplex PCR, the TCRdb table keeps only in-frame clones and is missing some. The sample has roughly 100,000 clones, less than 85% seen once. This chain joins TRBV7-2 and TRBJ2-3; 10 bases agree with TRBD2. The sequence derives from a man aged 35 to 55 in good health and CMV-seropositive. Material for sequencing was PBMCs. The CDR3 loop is CASSPRAGGRADTQYF. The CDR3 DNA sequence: TGTGCCAGCAGCCCTCGAGCGGGAGGGAGGGCAGATACGCAGTATTTT.